This T cell receptor beta chain emerged from a study of shared T cell receptors in the human thymus. CDR3 length equals 12 residues. Using immunoSEQ multiplex PCR, the repertoire was profiled, and TCRdb retains in-frame clones only, with some absent. The table shows roughly 660,000 clones, with more than 75% occurring only once. These same records also appear under a second study, on human thymus T cells.

The chain employs TRBV7-5 and TRBJ2-7; TRBD2 is the table's D call and was not checked against the DNA. TRBV7-5 is tagged as a pseudogene. The sample comprised thymocytes. The clonotype was recovered from a boy under two years old with a congenital heart defect. The CDR3 DNA follows: TGTGCCAGAGGAGCTAGCGGCCACGAGCAGTACTTC. It codes for CARGASGHEQYF.